The 20 T cell receptor beta chains in this list originate from one sample, sequenced in a study of Ad26.COV2.S vaccination and SARS-CoV-2 variants. Generated by immunoSEQ multiplex PCR, the TCRdb table keeps only in-frame clones and is missing some. The sample has 350,000 to 500,000 clones, 80% to 95% seen once; the top ten hold 12%. Treatment noted: some 20 received Ad26.COV2.S at low or high dose, single or two shots; about five received placebo; per-sample allocation not given. It was on day 63 after the first vaccine or placebo injection that samples were taken. The source material was peripheral blood, sampled in a trial of Ad26.COV2.S vaccine versus placebo. These receptors were collected from a person aged 18-60 years who received the Ad26.COV2.S COVID-19 vaccine or a placebo.

CDR3 loop: CASSPPSRQQETQYF. The CDR3 DNA sequence: TGTGCCAGCTCACCACCGAGTAGACAGCAAGAGACCCAGTACTTC. The J gene is TRBJ2-5, the V gene TRBV18; D is possibly TRBD1 (5 bases). Germline V CDR1 and CDR2: KGHSH, LQKENI. V gave up 0 bases and J gave up 2 bases, with 10 bases separating them. The length of the CDR3 is 15 residues.

This sequence joins TRBV2 and TRBJ2-1; no definite D call. The CDR3 consists of 10 residues. The V gene lost 4 bases and the J gene lost 9 bases, with 4 bases spanning the gap. Germline CDR1 is SNHLY and CDR2 is FYNNEI. The CDR3 loop is CASSVSEQFF. Here the CDR3 DNA reads TGTGCCAGCAGTGTGAGTGAGCAGTTCTTC.

The chain carries TRBV7-2 and TRBJ2-7, with TRBD1 matching 9 bases. This CDR3 is built from 13 residues. V trimming: 8 bases; J trimming: 3 bases; junction bases outside the gene matches: 5. Germline V gene lookup returns CDR1 SGHTA and CDR2 FQGNSA. CDR3 protein: CASRQGVHYEQYF. CDR3 DNA sequence: TGTGCCAGCCGACAGGGGGTACACTACGAGCAGTACTTC. Full variable domain (remainder filled in from reference TRBV7-2 and TRBJ2-7): GAGVSQSPSNKVTEKGKDVELRCDPISGHTALYWYRQSLGQGLEFLIYFQGNSAPDKSGLPSDRFSAERTGGSVSTLTIQRTQQEDSAVYLCASRQGVHYEQYFGPGTRLTVT.

The chain has TRBV6-5 and TRBJ1-4; D is perhaps TRBD1 (5 bases). V lost 8 bases to trimming and J lost 8 bases, with 15 bases between them. Germline V CDR1 and CDR2: MNHEY, SVGAGI. The CDR3 length is 13 residues. The CDR3 bases are TGTGCCAGCGGACGGGGGGTAGGAGAAAAACTGTTTTTT. Amino acids: CASGRGVGEKLFF.

This chain uses TRBV9 with TRBJ2-1, with D possibly being TRBD2 (5 bases). Germline CDR1 reads SGDLS; CDR2 reads YYNGEE. Trimming left V 1 base short and J 1 base short, with 12 bases between. This CDR3 is built from 16 residues. CDR3 nucleotide sequence: TGTGCCAGCAGCGTATCGGCGGGTTTTTCCTACAATGAGCAGTTCTTC. Amino acid sequence: CASSVSAGFSYNEQFF.

This chain connects TRBV27 to TRBJ2-7; 9 nucleotides agree with TRBD2. CDR1 is MNHEY, CDR2 SMNVEV, per germline (reference sequence). Trimming at V came to 4 bases and at J to 5 bases, leaving 9 bases not matched to a gene. This CDR3 comprises 15 residues. CDR3 region: CASSSRGAGGNEQYF. The DNA for the CDR3 is TGTGCCAGCAGTTCCCGAGGTGCGGGAGGGAACGAGCAGTACTTC.

This clone was picked up one time. This chain links TRBV3-1 (or the pseudogene TRBV3-2) with TRBJ1-1; TRBD1 is a possible D gene (5 bases). Germline-derived CDR1 and CDR2 are LGHDT and YNNKEL (reference sequence). This CDR3 is built from 17 residues. Trimming left V 1 base short and J 10 bases short, with 25 bases between. The CDR3 region is CASSQAIPIRDAGPAFF. Written as DNA, the CDR3 is TGTGCCAGCAGCCAAGCAATCCCGATCCGGGACGCCGGACCAGCTTTCTTT.

The chain couples TRBV19 to TRBJ2-3; D may be TRBD2 (5 bases). The CDR3 consists of 14 residues. V was cut by 5 bases and J by 6 bases, with 15 bases left in between. CDR1 and CDR2 from the germline V gene are LNHDA and SQIVND (reference sequence). CDR3 loop: CASSDVGVSDTQYF. CDR3 coding DNA: TGTGCCAGTAGTGATGTCGGGGTGTCGGATACGCAGTATTTT. The full variable domain, in which reference TRBV19 and TRBJ2-3 provide the parts outside the CDR3, is DGGITQSPKYLFRKEGQNVTLSCEQNLNHDAMYWYRQDPGQGLRLIYYSQIVNDFQKGDIAEGYSVSREKKESFPLTVTSAQKNPTAFYLCASSDVGVSDTQYFGPGTRLTVL.

The chain employs TRBV6-4 and TRBJ2-1, with TRBD1 matching 9 bases. Germline V gene data show CDR1 as MRHNA and CDR2 as SNTAGT. CDR3 length equals 14 residues. The junction had 6 bases not matched to a gene; V was cut back by 6 bases and J by 6 bases. CDR3 amino acids: CASSPGQGGNEQFF. DNA for the CDR3: TGTGCCAGCAGCCCGGGACAGGGTGGCAATGAGCAGTTCTTC.

The V call is TRBV3-1 (or the pseudogene TRBV3-2), the J call TRBJ2-7; unclear D gene. Germline V gene lookup returns CDR1 LGHDT and CDR2 YNNKEL (reference sequence). The CDR3 totals 13 residues. Trimming took 4 bases from V and 2 from J, leaving 9 bases between them. The CDR3 region is CASSPRTAYEQYF. The CDR3 DNA follows: TGTGCCAGCAGCCCTCGTACGGCCTACGAGCAGTACTTC.

This chain joins TRBV7-2 and TRBJ1-6; D unresolved. The CDR3 is 15 amino acids. Germline V gene sequence: CDR1 SGHTA, CDR2 FQGNSA. The V gene lost 3 bases and the J gene lost 6 bases, with 12 bases spanning the gap. The CDR3 DNA sequence: TGTGCCAGCAGCTTGAATCAGGTCCTTAATTCACCCCTCCACTTT. Translated, it gives CASSLNQVLNSPLHF.

The gene calls are TRBV3-1 (or the pseudogene TRBV3-2) and TRBJ2-2, with 8 bases identical to TRBD2. This CDR3 is 18 amino acids long. Trimming took 0 bases from V and 6 from J; bases not matched to a gene: 12. CDR1 and CDR2 from the germline V gene are LGHDT and YNNKEL (reference sequence). CDR3: CASSQDKRGWYQAGELFF. In DNA, the CDR3 is TGTGCCAGCAGCCAAGATAAGCGGGGGTGGTATCAGGCCGGGGAGCTGTTTTTT.

The rearrangement joins TRBV6-5 to TRBJ2-1; D gene uncertain. Between the trimmed V and J ends, which lost 2 bases and 3 bases, there was a span of 8 bases. This CDR3 comprises 14 residues. The germline V gene encodes CDR1 MNHEY and CDR2 SVGAGI. The CDR3 spells CASSYGVSYNEQFF. The CDR3 DNA sequence: TGTGCCAGCAGTTACGGGGTTAGCTACAATGAGCAGTTCTTC.

The chain has TRBV4-2 and TRBJ2-2; 9 bases line up with TRBD2. Trimming at V came to 5 bases and at J to 2 bases, leaving 6 bases not matched to a gene. The germline CDR1 and CDR2 sequences are LGHNA and YNFKEQ. The CDR3 consists of 16 residues. CDR3 amino acids: CASSTRTSANTGELFF. CDR3 coding DNA: TGTGCCAGCAGCACCCGGACTAGCGCCAACACCGGGGAGCTGTTTTTT.

J is TRBJ1-2 and V is TRBV25-1, with 7 bases aligning to TRBD1. The CDR3 is made up of 15 amino acids. The germline V gene has CDR1 MGHDK and CDR2 SYGVNS. V dropped 4 bases and J dropped 1; count of bases not matched to a gene: 6. CDR3 residues: CASSGGQVFNYGYTF. In nucleotides, the CDR3 is TGTGCCAGCAGTGGCGGACAGGTATTTAACTATGGCTACACCTTC.

The chain has TRBV7-2 and TRBJ2-5, with 9 bases matching TRBD1. The CDR3 spans 16 residues. Germline V gene data show CDR1 as SGHTA and CDR2 as FQGNSA. V lost 5 bases to trimming and J lost 4 bases; unmatched junction nucleotides: 11. The CDR3 region has the DNA TGTGCCAGCAGCCATGGGACAGGGCTTATTGGAGAGACCCAGTACTTC. The encoded protein is CASSHGTGLIGETQYF.

The chain couples TRBV5-4 to TRBJ1-2; 7 bases fit TRBD1. With V trimmed by 3 bases and J by 10 bases, 12 bases remained unmatched. Germline V gene lookup returns CDR1 SGHNT and CDR2 YYREEE (reference sequence). The CDR3 is 14 residues long. The CDR3 nucleotides are TGTGCCAGCAGCTCTAATGGACAGGAGGCCGACTACACCTTC. It yields the protein CASSSNGQEADYTF.

The chain recombines TRBV10-2 with TRBJ1-6; D gene unclear. CDR1 is WSHSY, CDR2 SAAADI, per germline. The germline V and J ends were trimmed by 0 bases and 0 bases, with 3 bases remaining between them. The length of the CDR3 is 15 residues. The CDR3 nucleotides read TGCGCCAGCAGTGAGTCTGACTCCTATAATTCACCCCTCCACTTT. It is translated as CASSESDSYNSPLHF.

This rearrangement joins TRBV5-4 to TRBJ2-5, with 7 positions matching TRBD2. This CDR3 spans 14 amino acids. Unmatched junction bases numbered 4, after V lost 0 bases and J lost 5 bases. CDR1 is SGHNT, CDR2 YYREEE, per germline (reference sequence). The CDR3 DNA sequence: TGTGCCAGCAGCTTGGCGGGACTATATGAGACCCAGTACTTC. Protein product: CASSLAGLYETQYF.

This clone was seen just once. The CDR3 DNA reads TGTGCCAGCAGTTCACTAAGATCCTACGAGCAGTACTTC. It encodes CASSSLRSYEQYF. The chain is built from TRBV7-2 and TRBJ2-7; D gene uncertain. Germline assignment: CDR1 SGHTA and CDR2 FQGNSA. Trimming removed 6 bases at V and 1 base at J, with 10 bases between. The CDR3 is 13 residues long.